The 18 T cell receptor beta chains in this list originate from one sample, sequenced in a study of CD4+ T cells in melanoma. TCRdb's copy holds only in-frame clones and misses some; the assay was immunoSEQ multiplex PCR. The data show about 16,000 clones, with around 76% seen just once and about an eighth held by the top ten. The sequenced sample was cells from a culture (not recorded whether cultured in vitro). All receptors derive from a human donor with melanoma.

The chain has TRBV6-6 and TRBJ1-5; 7 bases fit TRBD1. The V segment lost 8 bases and the J segment 6 bases; nucleotides outside the gene matches: 10. CDR3 length: 14 residues. CDR1 is MNHNY, CDR2 SVGAGI, per germline (reference sequence). The CDR3 reads CASSPGGVGQPQHF. The CDR3 bases are TGTGCCAGCTCACCAGGGGGGGTAGGTCAGCCCCAGCATTTT.

This chain joins TRBV18 and TRBJ1-5; D perhaps matches TRBD1 (5 bases). V was trimmed by 4 bases and J by 3 bases, leaving 16 bases between them. Germline assignment: CDR1 KGHSH and CDR2 LQKENI. The CDR3 covers 16 residues. The CDR3 region is CASSHQRDSSNQPQHF. CDR3 in DNA: TGTGCCAGCTCACACCAAAGAGACAGTTCCAATCAGCCCCAGCATTTT.

J is TRBJ2-1 and V is TRBV7-2; 12 bases are shared with TRBD2. CDR1 is SGHTA, CDR2 FQGNSA, per germline. The CDR3 contains 15 residues. Trimming cost V 5 bases and J 6 bases; bases outside gene matches: 5. CDR3 nucleotide sequence: TGTGCCAGCAGCCGCGGACTAGCGGGGATCAATGAGCAGTTCTTC. Amino acids: CASSRGLAGINEQFF.

In its sample, this clone was seen a few times. The V and J genes are TRBV11-2 and TRBJ1-6; no clear D gene. Trimming shortened V by 5 bases and J by 10 bases, and 12 bases separated the two germline ends. The CDR3 consists of 13 residues. Germline CDR1 and CDR2: SGHAT and FQNNGV. CDR3 sequence reads: CASSRQYRSPLHF. DNA of the CDR3: TGTGCCAGCAGCCGTCAATACCGGTCACCCCTCCACTTT.

The CDR3 nucleotides read TGTGCCAGCAGTGCAAGACTAGGTTCCGAGCAGTACTTC. It specifies CASSARLGSEQYF. The chain couples TRBV13 to TRBJ2-7, with a possible D match to TRBD2 (6 bases). Trimming pared 6 bases from V and 6 bases from J, leaving 15 bases between. CDR1 is PRHDT and CDR2 is FYEKMQ in the germline V gene (reference sequence). This CDR3 contains 13 residues.

The rearrangement joins TRBV7-6 to TRBJ2-3; no reliable D call. This CDR3 contains 14 residues. The germline CDR1 and CDR2 sequences are SGHVS and FNYEAQ. Trimming left V 2 bases short and J 2 bases short, with 8 bases between. CDR3 bases: TGTGCCAGCAGCTTACATCAAGACACAGATACGCAGTATTTT. Protein sequence: CASSLHQDTDTQYF.

The chain couples TRBV30 to TRBJ1-5; weak D call: TRBD1 (6 bases). This CDR3 has 15 amino acids. The V gene's germline CDR1 is GTSNPN and CDR2 SVGIG (reference sequence). The V gene lost 1 base and the J gene lost 3 bases, with 13 bases spanning the gap. The CDR3 loop is CAWSGTALFNQPQHF. The DNA of the CDR3 is TGTGCCTGGAGTGGGACAGCCCTTTTCAATCAGCCCCAGCATTTT.

This clone was counted once. The rearrangement uses TRBV7-3 and TRBJ2-7; 12 bases are a match to TRBD1. The germline V gene encodes CDR1 SGHTA and CDR2 FQGTGA. This CDR3 region has 13 residues. V shed 8 bases and J 7 bases; nucleotides not matched to a gene: 6. CDR3 amino acids: CASGWDRGREQYF. The CDR3 bases are TGTGCCAGCGGGTGGGACAGGGGGCGAGAGCAGTACTTC.

The table lists this clone with a few counts. The chain links TRBV5-8 to TRBJ2-7; TRBD1 might be the D (6 bases). Germline V lookup: CDR1 SGHTS, CDR2 YDEGEE. Trimming took off 4 bases at V and 6 bases at J, with 20 bases between the two ends. The CDR3 covers 15 residues. The DNA for the CDR3 is TGTGCCAGCAGCCAGATTTCTTGGGGGCGCGCCGAGCAGTACTTC. Translating gives CASSQISWGRAEQYF.

The chain couples TRBV27 to TRBJ2-7; possible D gene TRBD1, 5 bases. Germline CDR1 reads MNHEY; CDR2 reads SMNVEV (reference sequence). The CDR3 has 13 amino acids. Trimming shortened V by 4 bases and J by 4 bases, and 11 bases separated the two germline ends. CDR3 in DNA: TGTGCCAGCAGTTCAGGGCGTCAGTACGAGCAGTACTTC. Its protein product is CASSSGRQYEQYF.

The V gene is TRBV5-1, the J gene TRBJ1-6, with unresolved D. Trimming stripped 4 bases from V and 7 bases from J, with 12 bases between. CDR3 length: 14 amino acids. Germline V gene sequence: CDR1 SGHRS, CDR2 YFSETQ. CDR3 nucleotides: TGCGCCAGCAGCCCCACGGGTGGAAATTCACCCCTCCACTTT. It yields the protein CASSPTGGNSPLHF.

The rearrangement links TRBV6-1 to TRBJ1-2; 7 bases agree with TRBD1. Germline V gives CDR1 MNHNS, CDR2 SASEGT. J gave up 0 bases and V 8 bases, and 3 bases lay outside the gene matches. CDR3 length: 13 residues. CDR3: CASPGQSNYGYTF. Written as DNA, the CDR3 is TGTGCCAGCCCGGGACAGTCTAACTATGGCTACACCTTC.

CDR3 DNA sequence: TGTGCCAGCAGTCAAACCCGATACAATGAGCAGTTCTTC. Amino acids: CASSQTRYNEQFF. This sequence joins TRBV27 and TRBJ2-1, with D unresolved. V dropped 5 bases and J dropped 4 bases, with 9 bases sitting between them. The germline gives CDR1 MNHEY, CDR2 SMNVEV (reference sequence). The CDR3 has 13 residues.

The chain employs TRBV7-7 and TRBJ2-5; weak D call: TRBD1 (5 bases). CDR3 size: 13 residues. Trimming removed 5 bases at V and 4 bases at J, with 11 bases between. CDR1 and CDR2 (germline): SSHAT, FNYEAQ (reference sequence). As DNA, the CDR3 is TGTGCCAGCAGCCCTCAGGGTGGAGAGACCCAGTACTTC. It is translated as CASSPQGGETQYF.

This chain uses TRBV29-1 with TRBJ2-5; D unresolved. CDR3 size: 12 residues. Germline V gives CDR1 SQVTM, CDR2 ANQGSEA. The V and J ends lost 4 bases and 1 base respectively, with 7 bases between them. For the CDR3, the DNA is TGCAGCGTTGCGCTAATCCAAGAGACCCAGTACTTC. Protein: CSVALIQETQYF.

V usage is TRBV30 and J usage is TRBJ2-1, with D perhaps given as TRBD1 or TRBD2 (5 bases each). The germline V gene encodes CDR1 GTSNPN and CDR2 SVGIG (reference sequence). This CDR3 contains 14 residues. The V end lost 5 bases, the J end lost 4 bases, and 15 bases lay between the germline ends. Written as DNA, the CDR3 is TGTGCCTGGGGGGGATTGTTTGATTACAATGAGCAGTTCTTC. Amino acids: CAWGGLFDYNEQFF.

The chain joins TRBV6-5 to TRBJ2-7; D is perhaps TRBD2 (5 bases). The ends were cut back, 0 bases at V and 2 bases at J, with 14 bases in the middle. CDR1 is MNHEY, CDR2 SVGAGI, per germline. CDR3 length: 16 residues. Written as DNA, the CDR3 is TGTGCCAGCAGTTACTCGATTCAGAGGGTAGCCTACGAGCAGTACTTC. It yields the protein CASSYSIQRVAYEQYF.

V usage is TRBV29-1 and J usage is TRBJ1-1; tentatively, D is TRBD1 (5 bases). V was cut by 7 bases and J by 4 bases, with 19 bases left in between. Germline V gives CDR1 SQVTM, CDR2 ANQGSEA. This CDR3 is 14 amino acids long. The CDR3 nucleotides are TGCAGCGGCGGGCCGGGCCCCGGGGGCACTGAAGCTTTCTTT. Translation gives CSGGPGPGGTEAFF.